Each of the 4 T cell receptor beta chains below was sequenced from the same sample in a study of CD4 T cells in relation to SARS-CoV-2 and coronaviruses. The repertoire was sequenced with immunoSEQ multiplex PCR; TCRdb's copy has only in-frame clones and lacks some. Of some 20,000 clones listed, 70% to 85% are singletons. Their cognate antigens are unknown. Unexposed donor CD4+ T cells date from 2011-2018, before the COVID-19 pandemic. After roughly ten days of culture, CD4+ T cells were isolated. The specimen was CD4+ T cells from PBMCs, cultured in vitro. Receptors were obtained from a human donor in good health.

The CDR3 is CASRQAGETQYF. The DNA for the CDR3 is TGTGCCAGTAGACAGGCTGGAGAGACCCAGTACTTC. The chain employs TRBV19 and TRBJ2-5; tentatively, D is TRBD1 (5 bases). Germline V CDR1 and CDR2: LNHDA, SQIVND (reference sequence). V was cut by 6 bases and J by 4 bases, with 9 bases left in between. This CDR3 comprises 12 residues.

In this sample, this clone turned up once. The chain combines TRBV30 with TRBJ1-1; D gene unclear. V shed 2 bases and J shed 1 base, with 8 bases lying between them. Germline loops: CDR1 GTSNPN, CDR2 SVGIG (reference sequence). The CDR3 spans 13 residues. The CDR3 spells CAWSPTKNTEAFF. The DNA for the CDR3 is TGTGCCTGGAGTCCGACAAAGAACACTGAAGCTTTCTTT.

The CDR3 here is CAWMVGGRETQYF. The CDR3 nucleotides read TGTGCCTGGATGGTGGGCGGGAGGGAGACCCAGTACTTC. V and J are TRBV30 and TRBJ2-5, with 8 bases that match TRBD2. The CDR3 has 13 residues. Germline V lookup: CDR1 GTSNPN, CDR2 SVGIG (reference sequence). V lost 4 bases and J lost 5; bases outside the gene matches: 6.

CDR3 region: CASSLGQLNTEAFF. CDR3 sequence (DNA): TGTGCCAGCAGTTTAGGACAGCTGAACACTGAAGCTTTCTTT. This chain connects TRBV28 to TRBJ1-1; weak D call: TRBD1 (6 bases). CDR1 and CDR2 from the germline V gene are MDHEN and SYDVKM. V was shortened by 2 bases and J by 0 bases, with 7 bases between the two germline ends. The CDR3 has 14 residues. Looking up the rest from reference TRBV28 and TRBJ1-1 gives the full variable domain: DVKVTQSSRYLVKRTGEKVFLECVQDMDHENMFWYRQDPGLGLRLIYFSYDVKMKEKGDIPEGYSVSREKKERFSLILESASTNQTSMYLCASSLGQLNTEAFFGQGTRLTVV.